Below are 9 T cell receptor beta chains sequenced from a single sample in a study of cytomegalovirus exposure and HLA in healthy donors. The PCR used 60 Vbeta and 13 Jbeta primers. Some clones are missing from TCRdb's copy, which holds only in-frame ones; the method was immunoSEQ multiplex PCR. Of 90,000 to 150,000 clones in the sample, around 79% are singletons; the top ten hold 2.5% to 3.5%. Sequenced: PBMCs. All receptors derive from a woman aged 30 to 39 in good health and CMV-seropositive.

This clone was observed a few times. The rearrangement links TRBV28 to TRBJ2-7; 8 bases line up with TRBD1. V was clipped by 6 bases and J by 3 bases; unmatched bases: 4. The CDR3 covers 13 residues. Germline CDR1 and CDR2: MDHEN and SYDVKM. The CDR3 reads CASSQTGVYEQYF. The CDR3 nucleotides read TGTGCCAGCAGCCAGACAGGGGTCTACGAGCAGTACTTC.

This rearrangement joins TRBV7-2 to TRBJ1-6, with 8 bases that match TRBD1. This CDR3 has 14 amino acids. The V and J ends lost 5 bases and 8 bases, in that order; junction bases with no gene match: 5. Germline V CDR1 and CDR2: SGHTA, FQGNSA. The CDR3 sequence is CASSMDRVYSPLHF. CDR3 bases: TGTGCCAGCAGCATGGACAGGGTATATTCACCCCTCCACTTT. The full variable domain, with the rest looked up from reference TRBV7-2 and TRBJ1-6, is GAGVSQSPSNKVTEKGKDVELRCDPISGHTALYWYRQSLGQGLEFLIYFQGNSAPDKSGLPSDRFSAERTGGSVSTLTIQRTQQEDSAVYLCASSMDRVYSPLHFGNGTRLTVT.

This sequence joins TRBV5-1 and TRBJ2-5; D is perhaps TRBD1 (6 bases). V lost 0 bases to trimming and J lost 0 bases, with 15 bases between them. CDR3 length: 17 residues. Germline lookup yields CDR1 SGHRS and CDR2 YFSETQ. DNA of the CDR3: TGCGCCAGCAGCTTGGCGGGTCAGGGGCCGTACCAAGAGACCCAGTACTTC. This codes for CASSLAGQGPYQETQYF.

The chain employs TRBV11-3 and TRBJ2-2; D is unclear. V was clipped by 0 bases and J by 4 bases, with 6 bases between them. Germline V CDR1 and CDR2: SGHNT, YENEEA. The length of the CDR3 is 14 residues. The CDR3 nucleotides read TGTGCCAGCAGCTTAGACTCAGGCACCGGGGAGCTGTTTTTT. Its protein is CASSLDSGTGELFF.

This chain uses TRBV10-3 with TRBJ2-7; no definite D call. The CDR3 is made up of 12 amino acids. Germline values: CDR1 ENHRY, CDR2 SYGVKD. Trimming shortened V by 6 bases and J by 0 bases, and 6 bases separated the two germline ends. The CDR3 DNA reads TGTGCCATCAGAACAAGCTCCTACGAGCAGTACTTC. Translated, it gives CAIRTSSYEQYF.

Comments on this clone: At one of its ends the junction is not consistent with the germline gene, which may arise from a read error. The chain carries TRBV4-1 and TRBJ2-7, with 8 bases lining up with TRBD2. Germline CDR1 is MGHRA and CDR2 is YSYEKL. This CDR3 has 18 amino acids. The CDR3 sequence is CASSQDPGGASGLPFKNF. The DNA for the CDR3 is TGCGCCAGCAGCCAAGATCCGGGCGGGGCTAGCGGGTTACCATTTAAGAACTTC.

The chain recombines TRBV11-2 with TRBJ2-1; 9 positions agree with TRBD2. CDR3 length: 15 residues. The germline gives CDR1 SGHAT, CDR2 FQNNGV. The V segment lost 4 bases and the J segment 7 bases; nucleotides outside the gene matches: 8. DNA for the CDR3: TGTGCCAGCAGCTCTAGAGCGGGGGGTGGGAATGAGCAGTTCTTC. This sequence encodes CASSSRAGGGNEQFF.

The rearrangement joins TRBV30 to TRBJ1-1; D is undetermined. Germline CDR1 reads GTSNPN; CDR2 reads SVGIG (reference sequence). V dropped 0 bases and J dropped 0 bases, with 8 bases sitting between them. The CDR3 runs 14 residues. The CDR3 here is CAWSVLDMNTEAFF. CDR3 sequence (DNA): TGTGCCTGGAGTGTACTCGACATGAACACTGAAGCTTTCTTT.

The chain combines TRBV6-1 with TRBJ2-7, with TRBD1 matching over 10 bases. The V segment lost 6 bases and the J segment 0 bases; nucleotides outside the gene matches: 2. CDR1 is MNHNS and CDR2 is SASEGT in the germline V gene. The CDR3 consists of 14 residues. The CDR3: CASRTGGVSYEQYF. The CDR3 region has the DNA TGTGCCAGCAGGACAGGGGGCGTCTCCTACGAGCAGTACTTC.